This is a list of T cell receptor beta chains from one sample in a study of early T cells in non-severe SARS-CoV-2 infection. TCRdb reanalysed the 5' RACE reads using MiXCR and keeps one entry per CDR3 protein. The profile shows 80,000 to 95,000 distinct CDR3 sequences, roughly 15% of them singletons. The specimen was whole blood, collected at baseline. Receptor source: an adult who was a healthcare worker with PCR-confirmed SARS-CoV-2 infection or an uninfected control (not recorded which). Both conserved end residues are part of each CDR3. Fields, in order: J gene, CDR3 length, clone size, V gene, D gene, CDR3 DNA, CDR3 protein. D genes are given only for firm matches. Expanded clones get a size class; other rows say once, few or many, or leave the size out.

j_gene: TRBJ2-3; len: 12; abundance: NA; v_gene: TRBV20-1; d_gene: NA; CDR3nt: TGCAGTGCTGCTGTGGCCACAGATACGCAGTATTTT; CDR3aa: CSAAVATDTQYF
j_gene: TRBJ1-2; len: 14; abundance: NA; v_gene: TRBV28; d_gene: TRBD1; CDR3nt: TGTGCCAGCAGGAGACAGGGGGCCGGTTATGGCTACACCTTC; CDR3aa: CASRRQGAGYGYTF
j_gene: TRBJ2-7; len: 13; abundance: NA; v_gene: TRBV2; d_gene: NA; CDR3nt: TGTGCCAGCAGTGAAGGAGTGGACTACGAGCAGTACTTC; CDR3aa: CASSEGVDYEQYF
j_gene: TRBJ2-2; len: 14; abundance: NA; v_gene: TRBV20-1; d_gene: TRBD2; CDR3nt: TGCAGTGCCAGAGAGACTAGCTTGACCGGGGAGCTGTTTTTT; CDR3aa: CSARETSLTGELFF
j_gene: TRBJ2-2; len: 15; abundance: many; v_gene: TRBV5-1; d_gene: NA; CDR3nt: TGCGCCAGCACCCCCCGGGACTTTAACACCGGGGAGCTGTTTTTT; CDR3aa: CASTPRDFNTGELFF
j_gene: TRBJ1-3; len: 16; abundance: NA; v_gene: TRBV7-8; d_gene: NA; CDR3nt: TGTGCCAGCAGCCCAAGGGGCCCTACCTCTGGAAACACCATATATTTT; CDR3aa: CASSPRGPTSGNTIYF
j_gene: TRBJ2-3; len: 15; abundance: few; v_gene: TRBV6-2/TRBV6-3; d_gene: NA; CDR3nt: TGTGCCAGCTTGGAACGCGGCTCGAGCACAGATACGCAGTATTTT; CDR3aa: CASLERGSSTDTQYF
j_gene: TRBJ1-2; len: 14; abundance: many; v_gene: TRBV12-3/TRBV12-4; d_gene: NA; CDR3nt: TGTGCCAGCAGCAATTACAGGGCTAACTATGGCTACACCTTC; CDR3aa: CASSNYRANYGYTF
j_gene: TRBJ1-2; len: 15; abundance: NA; v_gene: TRBV7-8; d_gene: TRBD1; CDR3nt: TGTGCCAGCAGCCAACTTGGGACAGTTCCAAATGGCTACACCTTC; CDR3aa: CASSQLGTVPNGYTF
j_gene: TRBJ2-1; len: 15; abundance: NA; v_gene: TRBV7-8; d_gene: TRBD1; CDR3nt: TGTGCCAGCAGCCTCTACGGGACAGGGTCGAATGAGCAGTTCTTC; CDR3aa: CASSLYGTGSNEQFF
j_gene: TRBJ2-3; len: 13; abundance: many; v_gene: TRBV6-5; d_gene: TRBD2; CDR3nt: TGTGCCACGAGACTAGCGGGAGTTGATACGCAGTATTTT; CDR3aa: CATRLAGVDTQYF
j_gene: TRBJ2-1; len: 15; abundance: NA; v_gene: TRBV10-1; d_gene: NA; CDR3nt: TGCGCCAGCAGCAAAGGACCCCCGAACTCCAATGAGCAGTTCTTC; CDR3aa: CASSKGPPNSNEQFF
j_gene: TRBJ2-7; len: 18; abundance: few; v_gene: TRBV7-9; d_gene: NA; CDR3nt: TGTGCCAGCAGCTTCGGACGTACGCCAGGGGACAAATCCTACGAGCAGTACTTC; CDR3aa: CASSFGRTPGDKSYEQYF
j_gene: TRBJ2-7; len: 13; abundance: many; v_gene: TRBV25-1; d_gene: NA; CDR3nt: TGTGCCAGCTCCGAGGGACTTACCAACGAGCAGTACTTC; CDR3aa: CASSEGLTNEQYF
j_gene: TRBJ2-2; len: 15; abundance: NA; v_gene: TRBV9; d_gene: NA; CDR3nt: TGTGCCAGCAGCCCAGGGCAGTGGAACACCGGGGAGCTGTTTTTT; CDR3aa: CASSPGQWNTGELFF
j_gene: TRBJ2-7; len: 14; abundance: many; v_gene: TRBV27; d_gene: TRBD1; CDR3nt: TGTGCCAGCAGTCCTGCGACAGGGAGCTACGAGCAGTACTTC; CDR3aa: CASSPATGSYEQYF
j_gene: TRBJ2-7; len: 15; abundance: few; v_gene: TRBV7-2; d_gene: TRBD2; CDR3nt: TGTGCCAGCAGCTCGATGGTGGGAGGGAATTACGAGCAGTACTTC; CDR3aa: CASSSMVGGNYEQYF
j_gene: TRBJ1-6; len: 18; abundance: NA; v_gene: TRBV28; d_gene: TRBD1; CDR3nt: TGTGCCAGCAGAGAGGGACAGGGAAGACCCTCCTATAATTCACCCCTCCACTTT; CDR3aa: CASREGQGRPSYNSPLHF
j_gene: TRBJ2-3; len: 14; abundance: NA; v_gene: TRBV5-1; d_gene: NA; CDR3nt: TGCGCCAGCAGTGACGGGAGTGTAGCAGATACGCAGTATTTT; CDR3aa: CASSDGSVADTQYF
j_gene: TRBJ2-5; len: 13; abundance: few; v_gene: TRBV27; d_gene: NA; CDR3nt: TGTGCCAGCGGGAGTGCAGGGAGGGAGACCCAGTACTTC; CDR3aa: CASGSAGRETQYF
j_gene: TRBJ1-4; len: 15; abundance: few; v_gene: TRBV6-1; d_gene: NA; CDR3nt: TGTGCCAGCAGCCCCGAACAGAATCCCGATACTGGGCTGTTTTTT; CDR3aa: CASSPEQNPDTGLFF
j_gene: TRBJ1-3; len: 16; abundance: many; v_gene: TRBV2; d_gene: NA; CDR3nt: TGTGCCAGCAGTATTCAGGGCTTGCCCGGAGGAAACACCATATATTTT; CDR3aa: CASSIQGLPGGNTIYF
j_gene: TRBJ1-1; len: 11; abundance: many; v_gene: TRBV12-3/TRBV12-4; d_gene: NA; CDR3nt: TGTGCCAGCAGTATCCACACTGAAGCTTTCTTT; CDR3aa: CASSIHTEAFF